Detailed here is one TCR beta chain. Its antigen is not yet known. Base qualities are not recorded, but no much larger clone differs from it by a single base. The library came from the immunoSEQ multiplex PCR assay. For the multiplex PCR, a mixture combining 60 forward primers for TCR Vbeta segments and 13 reverse primers for TCR Jbeta segments was used. A multiplex PCR assay on genomic DNA amplified the CDR3 region of rearranged TCR beta genes. On the Illumina HiSeq System, the amplified TCR beta libraries were sequenced as 87-base-pair reads. The authors' analysis ran thus. A later analysis counted around 72 million unique TCR beta chains across the 700 or so repertoires, and approximately 11 million of these chains were shared by at least two donors. Raw reads were error-corrected and collapsed into unique sequences by a nearest-neighbor algorithm in which closely related sequences were merged to remove PCR and sequencing errors. V, D and J gene segments were assigned by aligning CDR3 sequences to IMGT reference sequences. Each retained sequence needed at least a six-nucleotide match to both a V gene segment and a J gene segment. Rearrangements were classified as productive when the CDR3 lacked stop codons and remained in frame with V and J, and all other rearrangements were classified as non-productive. CDR3 was defined according to IMGT convention as the region running from the second conserved V-encoded cysteine to the conserved J-encoded phenylalanine. The earlier analysis of 500 to 650 of the donors excluded any sequence lacking an unambiguous match to a single V gene segment. In an earlier analysis of 500 to 750 of the donors, V segments were called functional above 56.7% productive rearrangements and were called segregating when the between-donor standard deviation exceeded 5%. A statistical classification framework was built to diagnose cytomegalovirus status from the catalog of TCR beta chain sequences. V and J gene assignment, in a later analysis, came from comparing TCR nucleotide sequences with IMGT/GENE-DB human TR gene sequences. A later analysis assigned CDR3 sequences and most-parsimonious VDJ recombination scenarios with the TCRdist pipeline. In a later analysis, every TCR beta chain was defined by the combination of its CDR3 amino acid sequence and its V-gene family, and reads without a unique V-gene family were dropped. As a way to deal with suspected cross-contamination and a sequencing artifact, a later analysis dropped approximately 590 nucleotide sequences that were highly shared and had low generation probability. In a later analysis, a clonal expansion index was calculated for each public chain from normalized within-repertoire ranks of inferred template counts. In a later analysis, generation probabilities were computed using a VDJ recombination model fitted to out-of-frame rearrangements, and the results were checked against IGoR. In a later analysis, hypergeometric tests were used to score TCR-TCR, TCR-HLA and TCR-CMV co-occurrence, with a repertoire-size bias correction applied to TCR pairs. In a later analysis, false discovery rates were estimated by permuting HLA or CMV assignments 20 times. In a later analysis, co-occurring TCRs were grouped with DBSCAN, and TCRdist sequence similarity was added when clustering was performed within HLA-allele-positive subsets. Co-occurrence clustering excluded repertoires with fewer than 30,000 or more than 120,000 public chains, plus five with anomalous nucleotide sharing. TCRdb limited this immuneACCESS table to in-frame rearrangements with V and J called. A share of clones is missing; checked studies link under half to unresolved V genes, and the rest is unexplained. V and J calls and clone size follow that table, whereas D and trimming were derived from the DNA. Here the sample has 140,000 to 150,000 clones; roughly 80% occur a single time. The ten largest clonotypes hold 3.5% to 4.5% of the sample.

The data were taken from a study of cytomegalovirus exposure and HLA in healthy donors (dated by TCRdb to between 2016 and 2019). Some background on the complete study: An earlier analysis of under 600 of the donors reported roughly 270 Gb of sequence data and roughly 100 million unique TCR beta sequences from around 200 million T cells. An early release that covered about 640 HLA-typed donors contained about 290 gigabases of sequencing data and 65 million to 100 million unique TCR sequences. Among the approximately 400 genotyped donors, approximately 76% belonged to the genetic ancestry cluster associated with self-reported Caucasian donors. The study aimed to test whether cataloging public T cell receptors could reveal signatures of past pathogen exposure. The study profiled the T cell repertoires of 666 subjects by immunosequencing and related them to cytomegalovirus serostatus. A separate validation cohort of about 110 different subjects was used in addition to the 666-subject first cohort. To predict cytomegalovirus infection status, the study brought together high-throughput TCR immunosequencing, statistical association of individual TCRs with disease status, and machine learning. A later analysis re-analyzed previously published TCR beta repertoires from 650 to 800 donors and added high-resolution HLA genotyping to study TCR occurrence patterns. The later analysis used no new phenotypic data to find candidate immune exposures, relying instead on TCR beta sequences and their occurrence across donors. To decide whether each TCR beta V gene segment behaved as functional or pseudogenic, an earlier analysis of nearly 600 of the donors relied on high-throughput TCR beta sequencing. Donor age, sex, ethnicity and CMV serostatus were compiled alongside the repertoire data. Genome-wide SNP genotypes for about three fifths of the 666 donors were used in a later genetic analysis, which treated that subset as a discovery cohort. All discovery cohort repertoires had been generated on a single sequencing platform. Both class I and class II loci were covered by HLA typing, at four-digit resolution. Typing coverage varied by locus: about 629-630 donors for A, B, C, DRB1 and DQB1; more than 500 for DQA1; over 600 for DPA1; under 490 for DPB1. Several DR-DQ haplotypes were handled as single units for association and clustering because linkage in the cohort was strong. Among around 400 genotyped donors of the cohort, an average of around 240,000 unique TCR beta nucleotide sequences was sequenced per donor, of which approximately 19% were non-productive.

In total, approximately 690 healthy bone marrow donors made up the cohort. At the time of sampling, all cohort members were nominally healthy, though unrecorded immune exposures were likely present. The donor tested CMV seropositive, placing the donor among the approximately 310 seropositive members of the cohort. A peripheral blood sample was collected from each donor, and TCR beta sequencing was performed on peripheral blood mononuclear cells. The Qiagen DNeasy Blood Extraction Kit was used to extract genomic DNA from the blood cell samples. Measured from the cysteine to the phenylalanine, the CDR3 is 15 residues long. Solely the CDR3 DNA is kept, with 45 bases framed from the first base. The trim is 8 bases for V and 7 bases for J, with a gap of 21 bases between the germline ends. The CDR1 and CDR2 encoded by the germline V gene are MDHEN and SYDVKM. The investigation overall reported the following: A further reported finding was that TCR beta sequences accurately predicted the HLA-A and HLA-B alleles for most subjects in the first cohort. Only TCR beta chains were sequenced in this cohort, and the absence of alpha or paired-chain data limited detectable features. Because HLA typing was missing for some donors at each locus, association tests included only the typed subset. In a later analysis, HLA-associated TCR beta chains were found to be more clonally expanded and to have lower generation probabilities than equally common non-associated chains. The only immune exposure information available for the cohort was CMV serostatus. When HLA alleles, especially DR and DQ, strongly co-occurred, attributing TCR associations to individual alleles was difficult. Most TCR sequences were seen in very few donors, while some public TCRs were found in many individuals. Presence/absence analyses assumed roughly uniform sequencing depth across donors, an assumption that may not hold. In a later analysis, most CMV-associated TCR beta chains were found to appear HLA-restricted, with HLA associations seemingly driven largely by CMV exposure. The earlier analysis of almost 600 of the donors excluded 15 to 20 rarely observed V segments, including chromosome 9 orphons, because counts were too low. An earlier analysis of 450 to 750 of the donors showed that most TCR beta V segments appeared in productive rearrangements either about 87% or about 30% of the time, which broadly matched IMGT annotations. A later analysis associated about 17,000 TCR beta sequences with specific HLA alleles at a false discovery rate of 0.05. According to a later genetic analysis, donors in an Asian-associated ancestry cluster had fewer N-insertions in productive TCRs than the approximately 670-donor mean. A later genetic analysis associated a missense DCLRE1C variant with V-gene and J-gene trimming of TCR beta chains, and an independent cohort replicated the association. A total of some 180 TCR beta chains were listed by the study as associated with cytomegalovirus. Correlated functional status among segregating V segments might reflect linkage disequilibrium, but an unknown experimental factor could not be ruled out. A cluster of highly shared sequence variants was judged likely to be a technical artifact of the sequencing pipeline. In a later analysis, several top co-occurrence clusters were reported to appear linked to parvovirus B19, influenza, CMV and Epstein-Barr virus. It was suggested by the authors that the approach could potentially be generalized to other disease states and immunological phenotypes. Some IMGT-functional V segments, including TRBV6-2 and TRBV6-3, could not be told apart with the 87-base-pair reads, so those segments were excluded. In vitro tests confirmed that three of the cytomegalovirus-associated TCR beta chains recognize cytomegalovirus antigens. A later analysis found that TCR association rates varied across HLA loci, with DRB1 alleles showing the most associated TCRs and HLA-C alleles the fewest. In both the original and validation cohorts, the classifier was reported to diagnose cytomegalovirus status with high specificity and sensitivity.

The sequence links TRBV28 to TRBJ2-1, and perhaps TRBD2 as D gene, on 7 matching bases. The specimen sequenced was PBMCs. The receptor was derived from a woman between 40 and 55 years old in good health and CMV-seropositive. The CDR3 is CASLETGGARNEQFF. The DNA is as follows: TGTGCCAGCCTGGAAACGGGGGGCGCCAGGAATGAGCAGTTCTTC.